The 3 T cell receptor beta chains in this list originate from one sample, sequenced in a study of CD8 T cells in ankylosing spondylitis. Study results and limitations: Ankylosing spondylitis blood appeared to be characterized by a TCR beta motif of roughly eight highly homologous variants.

Antigens for these TCRs are unknown. TCRdb passed the 5' RACE reads through MiXCR, listing each CDR3 protein once. This table has 250,000 to 350,000 distinct CDR3 sequences, roughly 8% appearing once. Specimen: blood, either unsorted or a sorted T cell fraction (not recorded which). The receptors were sampled from a male donor with ankylosing spondylitis.

This clonotype has more than one count but fewer than ten. V usage is TRBV9 and J usage is TRBJ2-7; D possibly matches TRBD1 or TRBD2 (5 bases each). The CDR3 runs 14 residues. Trimming stripped 1 base from V and 3 bases from J, with 11 bases between. Per the germline V gene, CDR1 is SGDLS and CDR2 is YYNGEE. CDR3 loop: CASSVRDESYEQYF. CDR3 nucleotides: TGTGCCAGCAGCGTAAGGGACGAAAGCTACGAGCAGTACTTC.

This clonotype was seen a handful of times. The chain uses TRBV10-3 and TRBJ2-5; 7 bases fit TRBD1. This CDR3 has 13 residues. V shed 6 bases, J shed 4 bases, and the junction held 5 bases outside the gene matches. CDR1 ENHRY and CDR2 SYGVKD come from the germline V gene. The CDR3 is CAIRETGTETQYF. The CDR3 bases are TGTGCCATCAGGGAGACAGGGACAGAGACCCAGTACTTC.

This clonotype was seen a handful of times. The chain joins TRBV7-9 to TRBJ2-1, with D unclear. Trimming removed 1 base from V and 9 bases from J, with 22 bases in between. Germline assignment: CDR1 SEHNR and CDR2 FQNEAQ (reference sequence). This CDR3 comprises 17 residues. The CDR3 nucleotides are TGTGCCAGCAGCTTAGAGGTTGCGACCACTCGGCGATTTGAGCAGTTCTTC. Translated: CASSLEVATTRRFEQFF. The full variable domain, with the rest looked up from reference TRBV7-9 and TRBJ2-1, is DTGVSQNPRHKITKRGQNVTFRCDPISEHNRLYWYRQTLGQGPEFLTYFQNEAQLEKSRLLSDRFSAERPKGSFSTLEIQRTEQGDSAMYLCASSLEVATTRRFEQFFGPGTRLTVL.